This T cell receptor beta chain is from a study of blood T cell repertoires in COVID-19 (TCRdb year 2020). Some background on the complete study: Collaborator samples came from the United States, Italy and Spain and covered acute and convalescent phases of COVID-19. The material from the prospective study consisted of cDNA or gDNA derived from T cells, B-cell-depleted T cells, or PBMCs. The dataset comprised deeply sampled blood TCRbeta repertoires from subjects exposed to, actively infected with, or recovered from COVID-19. A freely available public database, intended as a resource for researchers studying the immune response to SARS-CoV-2, is where the repertoires were released. Samples were obtained from the ongoing ImmuneRACE study (first 160 participants) and from some 1,200 subjects provided by 6 global collaborators. The sample metadata nearly always contained a de-identified subject ID, COVID-19 status, age in years and sex. Where available, HLA class I and class II types were obtained from metadata supplied by the sample provider rather than from assay-based typing. Study-wide conclusions, independent of this receptor: The quantity of clinical and demographic metadata differed by source and by participant and was supplied without curation.

The germline V gene yields SQVTM for CDR1 and ANQGSEA for CDR2. The junction shows trimming of 7 bases on V and 4 bases on J, and the gene matches do not reach 12 bases of it. From cysteine to phenylalanine, the CDR3 is 15 amino acids long. The sequence is cut down to CDR3 DNA, 45 bases in frame from base 1. TCRbeta CDR3 regions were amplified from genomic DNA by means of the immunoSEQ Assay, a bias-controlled multiplex PCR. For the original study's pipeline: The number of nucleated cells in each sample was estimated from the amplification of reference gene primers within the assay. To quantify the absolute abundance of each unique TCRbeta CDR3 rearrangement, sequence reads were collapsed and filtered. For each sample, productive Simpson clonality was calculated as the square root of Simpson's diversity index over productive rearrangements. TCRdb took this table from immuneACCESS and kept in-frame rearrangements with V and J called. Such tables lack part of the clones; where checked against another copy, unresolved V genes explain under half of the gap, and the rest is unexplained. That table is the source of V, J and clone size, and D and trimming were worked out from the DNA. The sample table shows around 330,000 clones, and over 75% are seen once. Approximately 9.8% of the sample is taken by the ten largest.

A word on this clone: There is no known antigen for this receptor. It has no much larger one-base neighbor in the sample; base qualities were not kept.

Enrolling through a virtual design, the prospective study's participants ranged in age from about 18 to 89 years and lived across approximately 25 United States geographic areas. Cohort assignment in the prospective study relied on participant-reported clinical history from a screening survey and a study questionnaire. Recovered participants in ImmuneRACE Cohort 3 were defined as having two consecutive negative NP/OP PCR tests, clearance from a healthcare professional, or resolution of symptoms. Each participant in the prospective study had whole blood, serum and a nasopharyngeal or oropharyngeal swab collected by mobile phlebotomists. Additional blood draws and questionnaires over an approximately two-month period could optionally be provided by prospective study participants. Before DNA extraction, prospective study blood samples were shipped either frozen or at room temperature.

The sample was PBMCs or T cells enriched from blood (not recorded which). The sequence links TRBV29-1 to TRBJ1-1, with 10 central nucleotides matching TRBD1. The sequence came from a woman aged 35 to 49 who had recovered from COVID-19. The sequence in DNA is TGCAGCGGCCTGACCGGGACAGGGGAATTCACTGAAGCTTTCTTT. This encodes CSGLTGTGEFTEAFF.